This T cell receptor beta chain was documented in a study of control samples from healthy donors and cancer patients. The CDR3 contains 13 residues. V was pared by 1 base and J by 6 bases, with 6 bases between. Per the germline V gene, CDR1 is MNHEY and CDR2 is SMNVEV (reference sequence). Produced via immunoSEQ multiplex PCR; TCRdb's table is partial and in-frame only. The table shows more than 85,000 clones, with about 83% occurring only once. This sequence originates from a woman aged 50 to 65 in good health. The chain carries TRBV27 and TRBJ2-2, with D uncertain. Sequences were obtained from blood. CDR3 loop: CASSLWMPGELFF. As DNA, the CDR3 is TGTGCCAGCAGTTTATGGATGCCCGGGGAGCTGTTTTTT.